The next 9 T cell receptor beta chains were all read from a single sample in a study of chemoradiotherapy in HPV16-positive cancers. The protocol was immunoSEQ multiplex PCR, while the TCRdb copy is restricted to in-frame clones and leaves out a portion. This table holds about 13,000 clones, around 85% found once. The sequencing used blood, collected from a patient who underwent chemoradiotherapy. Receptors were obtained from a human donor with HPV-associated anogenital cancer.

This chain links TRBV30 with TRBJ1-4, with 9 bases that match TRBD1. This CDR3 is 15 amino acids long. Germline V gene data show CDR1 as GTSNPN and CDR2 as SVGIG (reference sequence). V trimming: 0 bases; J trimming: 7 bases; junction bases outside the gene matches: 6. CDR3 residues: CAWSVQTGGGEKLFF. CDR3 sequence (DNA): TGTGCCTGGAGTGTCCAGACAGGGGGAGGTGAAAAACTGTTTTTT. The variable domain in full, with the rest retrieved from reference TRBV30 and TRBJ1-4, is SQTIHQWPATLVQPVGSPLSLECTVEGTSNPNLYWYRQAAGRGLQLLFYSVGIGQISSEVPQNLSASRPQDRQFILSSKKLLLSDSGFYLCAWSVQTGGGEKLFFGSGTQLSVL.

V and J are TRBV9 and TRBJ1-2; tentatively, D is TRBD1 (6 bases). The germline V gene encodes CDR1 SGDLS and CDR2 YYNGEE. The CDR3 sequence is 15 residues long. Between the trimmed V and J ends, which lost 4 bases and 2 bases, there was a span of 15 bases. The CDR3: CASSPRAGTNYGYTF. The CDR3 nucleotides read TGTGCCAGCAGCCCCCGGGCAGGGACAAACTATGGCTACACCTTC. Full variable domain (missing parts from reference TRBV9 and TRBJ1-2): DSGVTQTPKHLITATGQRVTLRCSPRSGDLSVYWYQQSLDQGLQFLIQYYNGEERAKGNILERFSAQQFPDLHSELNLSSLELGDSALYFCASSPRAGTNYGYTFGSGTRLTVV.

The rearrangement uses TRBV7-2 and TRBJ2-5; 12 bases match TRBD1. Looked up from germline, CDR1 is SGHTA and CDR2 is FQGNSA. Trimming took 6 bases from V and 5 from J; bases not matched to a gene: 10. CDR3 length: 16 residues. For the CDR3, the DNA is TGTGCCAGCAGGCCACAAGGGGACAGGGGGCGGGAGACCCAGTACTTC. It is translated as CASRPQGDRGRETQYF.

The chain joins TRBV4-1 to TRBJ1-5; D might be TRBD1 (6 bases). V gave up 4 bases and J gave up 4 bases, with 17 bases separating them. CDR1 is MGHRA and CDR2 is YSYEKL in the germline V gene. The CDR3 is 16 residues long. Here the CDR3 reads CASSPWEGVKNQPQHF. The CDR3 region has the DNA TGCGCCAGCAGCCCCTGGGAGGGGGTAAAAAATCAGCCCCAGCATTTT.

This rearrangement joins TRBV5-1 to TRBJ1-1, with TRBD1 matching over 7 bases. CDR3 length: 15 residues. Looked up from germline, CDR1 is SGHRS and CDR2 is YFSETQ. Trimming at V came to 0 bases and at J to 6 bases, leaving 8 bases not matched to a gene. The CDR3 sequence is CASSLEGQNNAEAFF. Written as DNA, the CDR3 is TGCGCCAGCAGCTTGGAGGGACAGAACAACGCTGAAGCTTTCTTT.

The CDR3 here is CASSGRRAKLFF. Here the CDR3 DNA reads TGTGCCAGCAGTGGACGAAGGGCAAAACTGTTTTTT. The V gene is TRBV6-1, the J gene TRBJ1-4, with D unclear. The germline gives CDR1 MNHNS, CDR2 SASEGT. The CDR3 runs 12 residues. V was pared by 4 bases and J by 10 bases, with 10 bases between.

The CDR3 nucleotides read TGTGCCAGCAGTGACGGAGCGAGGAACACTGAAGCTTTCTTT. Amino acid sequence: CASSDGARNTEAFF. The chain has TRBV6-1 and TRBJ1-1; no reliable D call. There are 14 residues in the CDR3. Trimming took 3 bases from V and 1 from J, leaving 9 bases between them. The germline V gene encodes CDR1 MNHNS and CDR2 SASEGT.

The CDR3 DNA follows: TGTGCCAGCAGCAGCAGGACAGTTGGAAATGAAAAACTGTTTTTT. It codes for CASSSRTVGNEKLFF. The J gene is TRBJ1-4, the V gene TRBV5-6; a possible D gene is TRBD1 (6 bases). Trimming took 4 bases from V and 5 from J, leaving 15 bases between them. Germline CDR1 reads SGHDT; CDR2 reads YYEEEE. CDR3 length: 15 amino acids.

The chain's CDR3 is CASSLAREQFF. The CDR3, as DNA: TGTGCCAGCAGCTTGGCCCGTGAGCAGTTCTTC. This chain links TRBV5-6 with TRBJ2-1, with D unclear. This CDR3 has 11 residues. V lost 0 bases and J lost 9, with 4 bases in between. The germline gives CDR1 SGHDT, CDR2 YYEEEE.